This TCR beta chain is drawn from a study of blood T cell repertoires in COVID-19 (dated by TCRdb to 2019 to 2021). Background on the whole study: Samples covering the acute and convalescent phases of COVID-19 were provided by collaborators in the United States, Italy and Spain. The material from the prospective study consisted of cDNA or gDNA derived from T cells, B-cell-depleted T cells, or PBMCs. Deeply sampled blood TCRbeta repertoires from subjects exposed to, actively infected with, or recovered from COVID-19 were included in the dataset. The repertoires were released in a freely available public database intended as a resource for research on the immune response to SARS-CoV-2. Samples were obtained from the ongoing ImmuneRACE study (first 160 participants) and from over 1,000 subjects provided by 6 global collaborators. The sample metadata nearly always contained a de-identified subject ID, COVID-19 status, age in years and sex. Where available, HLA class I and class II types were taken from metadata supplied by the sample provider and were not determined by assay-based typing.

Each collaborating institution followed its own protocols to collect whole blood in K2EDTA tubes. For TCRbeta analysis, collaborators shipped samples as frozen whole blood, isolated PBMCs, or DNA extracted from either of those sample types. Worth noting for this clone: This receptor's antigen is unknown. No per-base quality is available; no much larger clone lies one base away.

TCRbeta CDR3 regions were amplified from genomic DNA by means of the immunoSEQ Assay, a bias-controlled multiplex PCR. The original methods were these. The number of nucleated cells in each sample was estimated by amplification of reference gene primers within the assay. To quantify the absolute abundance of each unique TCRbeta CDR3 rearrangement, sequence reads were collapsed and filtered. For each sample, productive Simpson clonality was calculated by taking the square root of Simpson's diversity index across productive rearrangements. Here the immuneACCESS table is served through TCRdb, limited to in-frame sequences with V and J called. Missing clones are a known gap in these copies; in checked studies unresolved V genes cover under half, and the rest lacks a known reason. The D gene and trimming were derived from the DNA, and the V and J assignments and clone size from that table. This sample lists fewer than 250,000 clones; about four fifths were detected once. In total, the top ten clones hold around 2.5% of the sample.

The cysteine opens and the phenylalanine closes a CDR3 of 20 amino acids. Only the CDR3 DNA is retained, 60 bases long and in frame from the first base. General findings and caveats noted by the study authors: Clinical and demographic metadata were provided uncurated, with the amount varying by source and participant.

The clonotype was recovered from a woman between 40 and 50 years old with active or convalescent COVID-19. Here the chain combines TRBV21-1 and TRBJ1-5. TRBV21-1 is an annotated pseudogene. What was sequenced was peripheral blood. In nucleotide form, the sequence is TGTGCCAGCAACCTCCGCGTTCAGGAGAGACTATTGAGGATTGATCAGCCCCAGCATTTT. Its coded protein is CASNLRVQERLLRIDQPQHF.